The 24 T cell receptor beta chains below come from one sample, sequenced in a study of neoadjuvant nivolumab and ipilimumab in lung cancer. Some clones are missing from TCRdb's copy, which holds only in-frame ones; the method was immunoSEQ multiplex PCR. This table holds around 5,000 clones, about 73% found once. The sequenced sample was tumor tissue, obtained after neoadjuvant nivolumab, alone or with ipilimumab, at or shortly before surgery. These receptors came from an adult with non-small cell lung cancer.

In DNA form, the CDR3 reads TGTGCCAGCAGCTGGACAGGGGGGATTGAGGGCTACACCTTC. It specifies CASSWTGGIEGYTF. The chain employs TRBV5-4 and TRBJ1-2; TRBD1 aligns across 10 bases. V lost 3 bases to trimming and J lost 8 bases; unmatched junction nucleotides: 7. The germline V gene has CDR1 SGHNT and CDR2 YYREEE (reference sequence). This CDR3 has 14 amino acids.

V gene TRBV6-1 combines with J gene TRBJ2-7; 8 bases line up with TRBD2. CDR1 is MNHNS and CDR2 is SASEGT in the germline V gene. The CDR3 spans 14 residues. The junction had 8 bases not matched to a gene; V was cut back by 5 bases and J by 5 bases. CDR3 sequence reads: CASSWRAGGHEQYF. For the CDR3, the DNA is TGTGCCAGCAGTTGGAGGGCGGGGGGCCACGAGCAGTACTTC.

This clone was observed once. The chain has TRBV6-1 and TRBJ2-1; possibly TRBD2 for D (6 bases). This CDR3 contains 14 residues. V was clipped by 9 bases and J by 0 bases, with 12 bases between them. CDR1 is MNHNS, CDR2 SASEGT, per germline. This CDR3 reads CASTGGLSYNEQFF. The CDR3 DNA follows: TGTGCCAGTACCGGGGGACTCTCCTACAATGAGCAGTTCTTC.

The CDR3, as DNA: TGCAGTTGGGGTGCAGATACGCAGTATTTT. Protein product: CSWGADTQYF. The chain is built from TRBV29-1 and TRBJ2-3; D gene unclear. Germline CDR1 SQVTM, CDR2 ANQGSEA. The CDR3 covers 10 residues.

The CDR3: CASSRTSSTQYF. The CDR3 coding sequence is TGTGCCAGCAGCCGGACTAGCTCCACGCAGTATTTT. The V call is TRBV13, the J call TRBJ2-3; TRBD2 agrees at 8 bases. Trimming cost V 5 bases and J 9 bases; bases outside gene matches: 4. The length of the CDR3 is 12 residues. Germline loops: CDR1 PRHDT, CDR2 FYEKMQ (reference sequence). The full variable domain, in which reference TRBV13 and TRBJ2-3 provide the parts outside the CDR3, is AAGVIQSPRHLIKEKRETATLKCYPIPRHDTVYWYQQGPGQDPQFLISFYEKMQSDKGSIPDRFSAQQFSDYHSELNMSSLELGDSALYFCASSRTSSTQYFGPGTRLTVL.

This clone was detected only once. V and J are TRBV18 and TRBJ1-3, with a weak D call TRBD1 (5 bases). Germline lookup yields CDR1 KGHSH and CDR2 LQKENI. Trimming shortened V by 1 base and J by 1 base, and 8 bases separated the two germline ends. This CDR3 spans 15 amino acids. CDR3 bases: TGTGCCAGCTCACCACAGGGGCTATCTGGAAACACCATATATTTT. The encoded protein is CASSPQGLSGNTIYF. Using reference TRBV18 and TRBJ1-3 for the parts outside the CDR3, the full variable domain is NAGVMQNPRHLVRRRGQEARLRCSPMKGHSHVYWYRQLPEEGLKFMVYLQKENIIDESGMPKERFSAEFPKEGPSILRIQQVVRGDSAAYFCASSPQGLSGNTIYFGEGSWLTVV.

This clone came up a few times. The V call is TRBV5-4, the J call TRBJ2-7; 8 bases align to TRBD1. The length of the CDR3 is 14 residues. The V segment lost 0 bases and the J segment 5 bases; nucleotides outside the gene matches: 4. Germline CDR1 SGHNT, CDR2 YYREEE (reference sequence). The CDR3: CASSLGQGSNEQYF. In nucleotides, the CDR3 is TGTGCCAGCAGCTTGGGACAGGGGAGCAACGAGCAGTACTTC. Based on the CDR3 plus reference TRBV5-4 and TRBJ2-7, the full variable domain is ETGVTQSPTHLIKTRGQQVTLRCSSQSGHNTVSWYQQALGQGPQFIFQYYREEENGRGNFPPRFSGLQFPNYSSELNVNALELDDSALYLCASSLGQGSNEQYFGPGTRLTVT.

The chain couples TRBV4-1 to TRBJ2-5; 14 nucleotides match TRBD2. Trimming at V came to 4 bases and at J to 5 bases, leaving 3 bases not matched to a gene. This CDR3 has 15 amino acids. The V gene's germline CDR1 is MGHRA and CDR2 YSYEKL. The DNA of the CDR3 is TGCGCCAGCAGCCCAGGGACTAGCGGGGGTGAGACCCAGTACTTC. This sequence encodes CASSPGTSGGETQYF.

The V gene is TRBV19, the J gene TRBJ1-2, with a possible D match to TRBD1 (6 bases). The CDR3 has 12 amino acids. Germline-derived CDR1 and CDR2 are LNHDA and SQIVND (reference sequence). Trimming took off 10 bases at V and 8 bases at J, with 17 bases between the two ends. DNA for the CDR3: TGTGCCACCAACAGGGCCGGTGGGGGCTACACCTTC. Translation: CATNRAGGGYTF.

This rearrangement joins TRBV5-1 to TRBJ1-1; D possibly corresponds to TRBD1 (5 bases). Germline V CDR1 and CDR2: SGHRS, YFSETQ. Trimming cost V 0 bases and J 4 bases, with 10 bases left between them. This CDR3 contains 14 residues. This chain's CDR3 is CASSLAGTGTEAFF. The CDR3 DNA reads TGCGCCAGCAGCTTGGCAGGGACCGGCACTGAAGCTTTCTTT.

This clone was recorded once. The chain joins TRBV6-5 to TRBJ2-5; TRBD2 matches at 12 bases. This CDR3 has 15 amino acids. V lost 7 bases, J lost 4 bases, and 7 bases stayed unmatched. Germline loops: CDR1 MNHEY, CDR2 SVGAGI. The CDR3 here is CASNPASGGGETQYF. DNA for the CDR3: TGTGCCAGCAACCCGGCTAGCGGGGGGGGAGAGACCCAGTACTTC.

This chain joins TRBV21-1 and TRBJ2-3; the table gives TRBD1 as D, unverified against the DNA. TRBV21-1 is a recognized pseudogene. This CDR3 comprises 13 residues. CDR3 in amino acids: CARTGGSTDTQYF. The DNA for the CDR3 is TGTGCCAGGACAGGGGGGAGCACAGATACGCAGTATTTT.

The chain joins TRBV7-9 to TRBJ1-1; 7 nucleotides match TRBD1. V shed 5 bases and J 7 bases; nucleotides not matched to a gene: 13. Germline values: CDR1 SEHNR, CDR2 FQNEAQ (reference sequence). The CDR3 is 15 amino acids. CDR3 nucleotide sequence: TGTGCCAGCAGCGCGCGACCACAGGGGTTTGATGAAGCTTTCTTT. Translation: CASSARPQGFDEAFF.

This clone is medium-sized in the sample. This chain links TRBV5-6 with TRBJ2-7; D might be TRBD2 (5 bases). Germline V CDR1 and CDR2: SGHDT, YYEEEE. CDR3 size: 15 residues. V was cut by 1 base and J by 5 bases, with 16 bases left in between. The CDR3 is CASSLYGDTVNEQYF. CDR3 bases: TGTGCCAGCAGCTTGTACGGGGATACAGTAAACGAGCAGTACTTC.

The chain carries TRBV7-2 and TRBJ2-1, with D unresolved. Germline V gene lookup returns CDR1 SGHTA and CDR2 FQGNSA. The CDR3 runs to 15 residues. The germline V and J ends were trimmed by 2 bases and 0 bases, with 8 bases remaining between them. The CDR3 region has the DNA TGTGCCAGCAGCTTAATGGGAATCTCCTACAATGAGCAGTTCTTC. Amino acids: CASSLMGISYNEQFF.

The chain carries TRBV7-9 and TRBJ2-4, with a possible D match to TRBD1 (7 bases). The germline gives CDR1 SEHNR, CDR2 FQNEAQ (reference sequence). The CDR3 extends over 15 amino acids. Trimming pared 0 bases from V and 7 bases from J, leaving 13 bases between. CDR3 residues: CASSLARAGGNIQYF. The DNA for the CDR3 is TGTGCCAGCAGCTTAGCGAGGGCAGGGGGGAACATTCAGTACTTC.

V and J are TRBV19 and TRBJ1-6; D may be TRBD1 (5 bases). The germline gives CDR1 LNHDA, CDR2 SQIVND (reference sequence). Trimming cost V 8 bases and J 12 bases, with 17 bases left between them. This CDR3 has 13 residues. Here the CDR3 reads CASSPGPGEPLHF. Written as DNA, the CDR3 is TGTGCCAGTTCACCGGGGCCGGGGGAACCCCTCCACTTT.

This chain joins TRBV7-2 and TRBJ2-3; D gene uncertain. Deletions cut 5 bases from V and 7 bases from J, with 7 bases between. The CDR3 loop spans 11 amino acids. CDR1 is SGHTA, CDR2 FQGNSA, per germline. For the CDR3, the DNA is TGTGCCAGCAGCGCCTCTTATACGCAGTATTTT. Translated, it gives CASSASYTQYF.

The rearrangement uses TRBV15 and TRBJ2-5; 7 bases map to TRBD2. The V gene end was trimmed by 3 bases and the J gene end by 4 bases; junction bases not matched to a gene: 17. The CDR3 loop spans 18 amino acids. Germline V lookup: CDR1 LNHNV, CDR2 YYDKDF (reference sequence). CDR3 sequence: CATSRTDLGGLVGETQYF. The CDR3, as DNA: TGTGCCACCAGCAGGACAGATTTGGGCGGACTAGTAGGAGAGACCCAGTACTTC.

This clone appeared a single time. This chain uses TRBV7-8 with TRBJ1-2, with D possibly being TRBD1 (5 bases). V was clipped by 1 base and J by 3 bases, with 9 bases between them. CDR1 and CDR2 (germline): SGHVS, FQNEAQ. The CDR3 is 14 residues long. CDR3 in amino acids: CASSLGGTYYGYTF. CDR3 DNA sequence: TGTGCCAGCAGCTTAGGGGGGACCTACTATGGCTACACCTTC.

This clone is a singleton in its sample. The rearrangement uses TRBV7-2 and TRBJ1-5; 9 bases line up with TRBD1. The CDR3 is made up of 14 amino acids. With 8 bases clipped from V and 7 bases from J, the junction kept 9 bases outside the gene matches. Per the germline V gene, CDR1 is SGHTA and CDR2 is FQGNSA. The DNA of the CDR3 is TGTGCCAGCGGATTCACAGGGGGCGACCAGCCCCAGCATTTT. Its protein is CASGFTGGDQPQHF.

The gene calls are TRBV7-2 and TRBJ1-5; the D gene is possibly TRBD1 (6 bases). V was clipped by 1 base and J by 4 bases, with 11 bases between them. Germline V gene sequence: CDR1 SGHTA, CDR2 FQGNSA. This CDR3 comprises 15 residues. CDR3 amino acids: CASSLDGTPNQPQHF. The CDR3 nucleotides read TGTGCCAGCAGCTTAGACGGGACACCAAATCAGCCCCAGCATTTT.

The genes are TRBV11-2 and TRBJ2-2, with 9 bases aligning to TRBD2. The germline gives CDR1 SGHAT, CDR2 FQNNGV. The CDR3 loop spans 17 amino acids. With V trimmed by 3 bases and J by 4 bases, 9 bases remained unmatched. The CDR3 here is CASSLRFSGGSTGELFF. The CDR3 coding sequence is TGTGCCAGCAGCTTGAGGTTCAGCGGGGGGTCCACCGGGGAGCTGTTTTTT.

The chain joins TRBV2 to TRBJ2-1; TRBD2 aligns across 7 bases. Germline V gene data show CDR1 as SNHLY and CDR2 as FYNNEI. V was clipped by 8 bases and J by 3 bases; unmatched bases: 22. The CDR3 sequence is 19 residues long. CDR3 nucleotides: TGTGCCAGCGAATCTCCCGCGGGCCTAACCGGGACTAACTACAATGAGCAGTTCTTC. Translating it yields CASESPAGLTGTNYNEQFF.